Presented here are 8 T cell receptor beta chains from one specimen sequenced in a study of blood T cell repertoires in COVID-19. The method was immunoSEQ multiplex PCR; TCRdb's version includes in-frame clones alone and lacks a portion of them. The repertoire consists of under 300,000 clones, with over 80% occurring once and the leading ten covering 5.5% to 8%. The sample taken for sequencing was peripheral blood. The receptor source for this set is a woman aged 60-75 years with active or convalescent COVID-19.

The rearrangement joins TRBV18 to TRBJ1-2, with TRBD1 matching over 9 bases. The V and J ends lost 6 bases and 7 bases, in that order; junction bases with no gene match: 15. The CDR3 loop spans 16 amino acids. Germline values: CDR1 KGHSH, CDR2 LQKENI. The CDR3 loop reads CASSNTGRQGESGYTF. In nucleotides, the CDR3 is TGTGCCAGCTCTAACACGGGTCGACAGGGGGAGTCTGGCTACACCTTC.

This clone was seen only a few times. V is TRBV28 and J is TRBJ1-2, with TRBD1 matching over 8 bases. V gave up 5 bases and J gave up 4 bases; unmatched junction bases: 15. Per the germline V gene, CDR1 is MDHEN and CDR2 is SYDVKM. The length of the CDR3 is 17 residues. The CDR3 DNA reads as TGTGCCAGCAGTCTCCCAGACCCTCGACAGGGGATCTATGGCTACACCTTC. It specifies CASSLPDPRQGIYGYTF.

The chain couples TRBV10-3 to TRBJ2-3; TRBD1 matches 10 bases. Germline trimming cut 6 bases from V and 4 bases from J; bases unmatched to any gene: 7. The CDR3 consists of 15 residues. Germline V CDR1 and CDR2: ENHRY, SYGVKD. The CDR3 nucleotides are TGTGCCATCAGACCGGGACAGGGGATCTCAGATACGCAGTATTTT. Translation: CAIRPGQGISDTQYF.

The V and J genes are TRBV28 and TRBJ2-6; 12 bases map to TRBD2. The germline gives CDR1 MDHEN, CDR2 SYDVKM. CDR3 length: 19 residues. V shed 5 bases and J 4 bases; nucleotides not matched to a gene: 12. The chain's CDR3 is CASSLGLAGPLGGANVLTF. For the CDR3, the DNA is TGTGCCAGCAGTCTCGGACTAGCGGGGCCCCTGGGGGGGGCCAACGTCCTGACTTTC.

The CDR3 sequence: CASSLGGGNGGNTIYF. CDR3 DNA sequence: TGTGCCAGCAGCTTAGGAGGGGGCAACGGTGGAAACACCATATATTTT. The chain couples TRBV7-8 to TRBJ1-3; TRBD1 matches 7 bases. The germline V gene encodes CDR1 SGHVS and CDR2 FQNEAQ. Trimming took 1 base from V and 3 from J; bases not matched to a gene: 6. This CDR3 spans 16 amino acids. The whole variable domain, remainder taken from reference TRBV7-8 and TRBJ1-3, is GAGVSQSPRYKVAKRGQDVALRCDPISGHVSLFWYQQALGQGPEFLTYFQNEAQLDKSGLPSDRFFAERPEGSVSTLKIQRTQQEDSAVYLCASSLGGGNGGNTIYFGEGSWLTVV.

The chain employs TRBV5-6 and TRBJ2-2; no firm D call. Germline CDR1 is SGHDT and CDR2 is YYEEEE. CDR3 length equals 16 residues. V dropped 0 bases and J dropped 0 bases, with 9 bases sitting between them. Written as DNA, the CDR3 is TGTGCCAGCAGCTTGGAAGTCGGAGCGAACACCGGGGAGCTGTTTTTT. This translates into CASSLEVGANTGELFF.

The chain employs TRBV11-2 and TRBJ2-5, with 8 bases lining up with TRBD2. This CDR3 is built from 15 residues. The V gene's germline CDR1 is SGHAT and CDR2 FQNNGV. The V segment lost 3 bases and the J segment 1 base; nucleotides outside the gene matches: 4. The CDR3 is CASSFWREAQETQYF. CDR3 sequence (DNA): TGTGCCAGCAGCTTCTGGCGGGAGGCCCAAGAGACCCAGTACTTC.

The chain recombines TRBV7-2 with TRBJ2-1, with TRBD2 identical over 8 bases. The CDR3 is 15 amino acids. Germline loops: CDR1 SGHTA, CDR2 FQGNSA. V dropped 5 bases and J dropped 8; count of bases not matched to a gene: 11. DNA of the CDR3: TGTGCCAGCAGCAGAAGTACGGGGGGGCGGGATGAGCAGTTCTTC. Translated, it gives CASSRSTGGRDEQFF.